This TCR beta chain was observed in a study of shared clonotypes between healthy human individuals. About the study: CD8 memory received one plate per donor, CD8 naive two, CD4 memory three and CD4 naive three. Overall study results and limits: For sorted subsets, rarefaction showed incomplete sequencing despite large depth. For naive CD4 cells, around 5% of clonotypes were shared across a few donors.

Concerning this clone: Its matching antigen is unknown.

The method was immunoSEQ multiplex PCR; TCRdb's version includes in-frame clones alone and lacks a portion of them. The data show over 950,000 clones, approximately 80% seen once. CDR3 length: 15 amino acids. The germline V gene encodes CDR1 MNHEY and CDR2 SVGAGI. V lost 0 bases and J 8 bases, leaving 13 bases between the germline ends. Sequencing input: memory CD4+ T cells from PBMCs. Subset indicated: CD45RA-negative fraction. The V call is TRBV6-5, the J call TRBJ1-4, with unresolved D. This sequence originates from a man between 18 and 29 years old in good health. Some clones in this sample may be carry-over from other donors' samples. CDR3 DNA: TGTGCCAGCAGTTACTCCGATCACGGAGGAGAAAAACTGTTTTTT. Encoded protein: CASSYSDHGGEKLFF.